This TCR beta chain was captured by sequencing in a study of cytomegalovirus exposure and HLA in healthy donors. Background on the study: For the roughly 400 genotyped donors, about 79% fell within the Caucasian-associated ancestry cluster.

This clone was picked up a small number of times. Its antigen is not known. This PCR relied on a set of 60 Vbeta primers and 13 Jbeta primers. Only in-frame clones appear in the TCRdb table, and some are missing; sequencing was by immunoSEQ multiplex PCR. This sample has about 78,000 clones, with 55% to 85% found just once. The CDR3 has 14 amino acids. The germline V and J ends were trimmed by 7 bases and 7 bases, with 16 bases remaining between them. Germline CDR1 and CDR2: SNHLY and FYNNEI. The study's findings and limits: It was approximately 150 TCR beta chains that were listed as cytomegalovirus-associated. Presence/absence analyses assumed roughly uniform sequencing depth across donors, which may not hold.

The TCR comes from a middle-aged woman in good health and CMV-seropositive. V usage is TRBV2 and J usage is TRBJ1-4, with no clear D. The specimen was PBMCs. CDR3 loop: CASTRQDFSEKLFF. For the CDR3, the DNA is TGTGCCAGCACAAGACAAGATTTTTCTGAAAAACTGTTTTTT.